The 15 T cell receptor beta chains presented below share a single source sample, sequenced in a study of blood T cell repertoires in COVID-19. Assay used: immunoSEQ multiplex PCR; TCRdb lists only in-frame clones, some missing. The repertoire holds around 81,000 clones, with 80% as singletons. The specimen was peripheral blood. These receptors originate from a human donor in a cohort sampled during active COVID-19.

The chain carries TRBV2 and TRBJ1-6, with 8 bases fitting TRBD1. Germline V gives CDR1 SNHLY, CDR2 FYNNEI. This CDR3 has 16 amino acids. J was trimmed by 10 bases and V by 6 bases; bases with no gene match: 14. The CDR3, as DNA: TGTGCCAGCAGCCGGAGTAGGACAGGGTTTTCCTCACCCCTCCACTTT. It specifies CASSRSRTGFSSPLHF.

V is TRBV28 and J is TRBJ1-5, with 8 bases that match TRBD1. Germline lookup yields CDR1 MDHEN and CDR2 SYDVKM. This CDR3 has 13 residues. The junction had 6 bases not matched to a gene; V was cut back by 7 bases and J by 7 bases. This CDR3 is CASTRQGRQPQHF. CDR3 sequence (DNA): TGTGCCAGCACCAGACAGGGGAGGCAGCCCCAGCATTTT.

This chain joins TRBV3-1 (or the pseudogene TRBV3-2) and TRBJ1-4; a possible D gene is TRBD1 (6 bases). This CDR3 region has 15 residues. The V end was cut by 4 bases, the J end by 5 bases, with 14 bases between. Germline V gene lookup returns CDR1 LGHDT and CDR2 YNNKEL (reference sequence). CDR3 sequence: CASSLAGAPNEKLFF. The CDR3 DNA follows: TGTGCCAGCAGCCTCGCGGGGGCCCCGAATGAAAAACTGTTTTTT.

The CDR3, as DNA: TGTGCCAGCAGCTTACGGCGGGAGGGCAGGGAGACCCAGTACTTC. It yields the protein CASSLRREGRETQYF. This chain links TRBV7-8 with TRBJ2-5, with TRBD2 matching over 9 bases. Germline CDR1 SGHVS, CDR2 FQNEAQ. V lost 2 bases, J lost 5 bases, and 6 bases stayed unmatched. The CDR3 totals 15 residues. The variable domain in full, with the rest retrieved from reference TRBV7-8 and TRBJ2-5, is GAGVSQSPRYKVAKRGQDVALRCDPISGHVSLFWYQQALGQGPEFLTYFQNEAQLDKSGLPSDRFFAERPEGSVSTLKIQRTQQEDSAVYLCASSLRREGRETQYFGPGTRLLVL.

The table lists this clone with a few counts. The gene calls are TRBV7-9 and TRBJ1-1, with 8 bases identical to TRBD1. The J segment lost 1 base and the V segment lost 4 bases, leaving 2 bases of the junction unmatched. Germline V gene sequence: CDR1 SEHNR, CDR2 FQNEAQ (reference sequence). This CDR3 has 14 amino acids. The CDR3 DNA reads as TGTGCCAGCAGCTGGGGGACAGGGAACACTGAAGCTTTCTTT. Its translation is CASSWGTGNTEAFF.

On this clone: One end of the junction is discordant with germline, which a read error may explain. This chain's CDR3 is CASREGQANTEAFF. The CDR3 nucleotides read TGTGCCAGCAGGGAAGGGCAGGCAAACACTGAAGCTTTCTTT. The gene calls are TRBV6-1 and TRBJ1-1; D not resolved. In germline, CDR1 is MNHNS, CDR2 SASEGT. The CDR3 is 14 residues long.

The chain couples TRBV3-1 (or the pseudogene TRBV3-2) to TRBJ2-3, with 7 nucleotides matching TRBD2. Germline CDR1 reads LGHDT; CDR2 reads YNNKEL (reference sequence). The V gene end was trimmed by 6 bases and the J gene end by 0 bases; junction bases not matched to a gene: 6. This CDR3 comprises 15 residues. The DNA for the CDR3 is TGTGCCAGCAGACCCAGCGGGACTAGCACAGATACGCAGTATTTT. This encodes CASRPSGTSTDTQYF.

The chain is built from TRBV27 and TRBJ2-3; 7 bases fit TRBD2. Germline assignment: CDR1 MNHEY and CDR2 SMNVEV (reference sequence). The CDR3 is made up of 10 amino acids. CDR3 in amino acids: CLRGADTQYF. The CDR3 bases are TGTCTACGGGGGGCAGATACGCAGTATTTT.

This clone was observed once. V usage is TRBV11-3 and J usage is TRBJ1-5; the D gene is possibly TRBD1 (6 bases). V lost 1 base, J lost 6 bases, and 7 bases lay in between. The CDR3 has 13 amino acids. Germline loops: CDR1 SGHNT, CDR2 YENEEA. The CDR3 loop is CASSLGRGQPQHF. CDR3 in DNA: TGTGCCAGCAGCTTAGGCAGGGGTCAGCCCCAGCATTTT.

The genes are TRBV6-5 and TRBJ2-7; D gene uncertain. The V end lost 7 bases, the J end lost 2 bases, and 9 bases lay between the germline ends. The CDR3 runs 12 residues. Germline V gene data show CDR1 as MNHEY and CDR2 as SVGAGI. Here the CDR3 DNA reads TGTGCCAGCACTTCAGAAGCCTACGAGCAGTACTTC. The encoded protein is CASTSEAYEQYF.

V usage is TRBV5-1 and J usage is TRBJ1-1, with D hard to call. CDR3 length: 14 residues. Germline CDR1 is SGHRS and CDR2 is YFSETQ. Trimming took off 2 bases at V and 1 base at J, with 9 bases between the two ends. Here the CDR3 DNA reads TGCGCCAGCAGCTTCGATTCGGGGAACACTGAAGCTTTCTTT. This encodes CASSFDSGNTEAFF.

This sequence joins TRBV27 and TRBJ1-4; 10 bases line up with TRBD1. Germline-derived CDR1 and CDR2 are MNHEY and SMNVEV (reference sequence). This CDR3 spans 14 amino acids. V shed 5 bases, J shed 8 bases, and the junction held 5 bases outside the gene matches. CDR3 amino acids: CASSRTGGGEKLFF. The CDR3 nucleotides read TGTGCCAGCAGTCGGACAGGGGGAGGGGAAAAACTGTTTTTT.

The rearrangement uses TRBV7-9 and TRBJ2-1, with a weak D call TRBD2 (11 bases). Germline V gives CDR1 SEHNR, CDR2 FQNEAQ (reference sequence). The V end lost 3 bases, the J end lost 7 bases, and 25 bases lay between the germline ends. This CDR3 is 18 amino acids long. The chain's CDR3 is CASSLGQGLAGGSNEQFF. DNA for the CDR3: TGTGCCAGCAGCTTGGGACAGGGGCTAGCGGGAGGATCGAATGAGCAGTTCTTC.

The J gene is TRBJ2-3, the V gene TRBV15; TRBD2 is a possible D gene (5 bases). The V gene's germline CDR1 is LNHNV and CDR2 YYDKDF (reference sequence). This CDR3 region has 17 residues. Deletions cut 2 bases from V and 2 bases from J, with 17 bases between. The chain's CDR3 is CATSRRSVATSTDTQYF. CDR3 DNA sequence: TGTGCCACCAGCAGAAGGTCGGTAGCGACCTCCACAGATACGCAGTATTTT.

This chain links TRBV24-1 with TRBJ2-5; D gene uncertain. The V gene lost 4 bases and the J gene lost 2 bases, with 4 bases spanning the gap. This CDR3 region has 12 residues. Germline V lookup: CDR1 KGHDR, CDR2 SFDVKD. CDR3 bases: TGTGCCACCAGTGACCAACAAGAGACCCAGTACTTC. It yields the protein CATSDQQETQYF.